The TCR beta chain under discussion was sequenced for a study of shared T cell receptors in the human thymus. Generated by immunoSEQ multiplex PCR, the TCRdb table keeps only in-frame clones and is missing some. This repertoire shows 65,000 to 70,000 clones, nearly 95% found once; its top ten account for roughly 0.033%. CDR1 and CDR2 (germline): LGHNA, YSLEER. Trimming shortened V by 1 base and J by 11 bases, and 23 bases separated the two germline ends. The CDR3 spans 16 residues. The sample comprised thymocytes. The chain has TRBV4-3 and TRBJ1-1; D is perhaps TRBD1 (5 bases). This sequence originates from a human donor. The CDR3 spells CASSQVSGREISIAFF. In nucleotides, the CDR3 is TGCGCCAGCAGCCAAGTGTCCGGCAGGGAGATCTCTATCGCTTTCTTT.